Listed here is a single T cell receptor (beta chain). The antigen is unknown. Time point described: after neoadjuvant nivolumab, at surgical resection. These data originate in a study of neoadjuvant anti-PD-1 for oral cavity cancer. Study-wide findings and caveats: Non-responders to neoadjuvant nivolumab had significantly more clonal PBMC T cells than responders.

The CDR3 is made up of 14 amino acids. Germline V lookup: CDR1 MNHEY, CDR2 SMNVEV (reference sequence). The junction had 8 bases not matched to a gene; V was cut back by 7 bases and J by 4 bases. The protocol was immunoSEQ multiplex PCR, while the TCRdb copy is restricted to in-frame clones and leaves out a portion. The sample records just over 65,000 clones, 70% to 90% being singletons. The receptor comes from a person aged 40 to 85 with oral cavity squamous cell carcinoma. This sequence joins TRBV27 and TRBJ2-3, with 7 nucleotides matching TRBD1. The starting material was PBMCs, obtained after nivolumab (anti-PD-1) treatment. The DNA for the CDR3 is TGTGCCAGCACCAACAGGGGAAGCGCAGATACGCAGTATTTT. As protein: CASTNRGSADTQYF.